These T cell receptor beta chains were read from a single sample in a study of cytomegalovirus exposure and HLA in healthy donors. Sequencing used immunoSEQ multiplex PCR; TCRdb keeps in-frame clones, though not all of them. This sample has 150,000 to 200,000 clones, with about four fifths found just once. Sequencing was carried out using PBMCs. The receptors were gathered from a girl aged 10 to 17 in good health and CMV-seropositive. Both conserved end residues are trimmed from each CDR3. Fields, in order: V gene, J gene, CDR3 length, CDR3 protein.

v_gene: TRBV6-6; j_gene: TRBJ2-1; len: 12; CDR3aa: ASSMSLAGNEQF
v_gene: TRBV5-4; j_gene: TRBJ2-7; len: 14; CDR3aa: ASSRSGTSGTNEQY
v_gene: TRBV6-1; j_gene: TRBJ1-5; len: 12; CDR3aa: ASGDRGLNQPQH
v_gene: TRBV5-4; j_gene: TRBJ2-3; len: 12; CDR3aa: ASSLETGRHTQY
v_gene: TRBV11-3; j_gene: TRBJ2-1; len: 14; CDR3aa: ASSARGLAPVGEQF
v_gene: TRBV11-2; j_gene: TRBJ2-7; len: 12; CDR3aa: ASSLDFQGVEQY
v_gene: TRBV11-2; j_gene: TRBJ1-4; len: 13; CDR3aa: ASSLEGGGNEKLF
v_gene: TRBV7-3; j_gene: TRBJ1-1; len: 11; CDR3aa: ASSPQGNTEAF
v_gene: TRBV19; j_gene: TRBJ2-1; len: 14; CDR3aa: ASSMRVRGPYNEQF
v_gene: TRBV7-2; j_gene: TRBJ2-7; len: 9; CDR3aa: ASSALNEQY
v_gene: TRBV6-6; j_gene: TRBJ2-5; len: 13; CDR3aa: ASNLAGGTRETQY
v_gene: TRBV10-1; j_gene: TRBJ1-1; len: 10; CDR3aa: ASSPGETEAF
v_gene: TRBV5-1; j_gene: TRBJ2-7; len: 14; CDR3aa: ASRRTSGSSSYEQY
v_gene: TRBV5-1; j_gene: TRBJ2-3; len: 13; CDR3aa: ASRGLAGSTDTQY
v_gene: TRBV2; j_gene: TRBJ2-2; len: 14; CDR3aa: ASSRTGGANTGELF
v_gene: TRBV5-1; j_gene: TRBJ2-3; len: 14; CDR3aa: ASSPRTGPSTDTQY
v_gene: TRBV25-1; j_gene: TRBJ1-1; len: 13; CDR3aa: ASSEFAGIGAEAF
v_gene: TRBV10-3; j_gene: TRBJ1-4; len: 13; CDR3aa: AISESTGGGEKLF
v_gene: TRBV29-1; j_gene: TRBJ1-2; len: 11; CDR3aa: SVVGGGDYGYT
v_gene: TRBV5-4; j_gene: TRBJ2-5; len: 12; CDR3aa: ASSDSGILETQY
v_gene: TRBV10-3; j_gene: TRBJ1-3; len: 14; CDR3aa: AISDVQVDAGNTIY
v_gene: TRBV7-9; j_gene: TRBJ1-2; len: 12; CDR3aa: ASSRRSGGYGYT
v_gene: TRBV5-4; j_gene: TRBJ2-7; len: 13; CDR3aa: ASSSRTGTGLEQY
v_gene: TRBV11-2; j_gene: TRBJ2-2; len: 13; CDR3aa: ASSSPRTATGELF
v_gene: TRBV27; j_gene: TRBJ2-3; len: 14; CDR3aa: ASSYYRAGVTDTQY
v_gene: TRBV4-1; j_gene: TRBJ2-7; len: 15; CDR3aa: ASSQGALRQGAYEQY
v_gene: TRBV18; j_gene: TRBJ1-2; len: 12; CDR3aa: ASSPPTGLYGYT
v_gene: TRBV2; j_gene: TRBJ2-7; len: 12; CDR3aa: ASSDDRGAYEQY
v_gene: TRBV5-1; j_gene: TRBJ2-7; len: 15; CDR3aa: ASSVEEREGRIYEQY
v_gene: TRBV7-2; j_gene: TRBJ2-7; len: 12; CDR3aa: ASSLSGGAYEQY
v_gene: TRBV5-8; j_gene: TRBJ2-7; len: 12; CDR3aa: ASSLVSTVYEQY
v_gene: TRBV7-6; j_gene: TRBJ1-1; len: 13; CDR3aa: ASSNGQGVRTEAF
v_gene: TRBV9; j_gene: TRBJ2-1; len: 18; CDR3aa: ASSADPGLAGLSSYNEQF
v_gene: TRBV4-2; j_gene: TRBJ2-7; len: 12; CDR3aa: ASSQVGRVYEQY
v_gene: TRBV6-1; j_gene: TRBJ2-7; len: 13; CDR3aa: ASMGLAGLSYEQY
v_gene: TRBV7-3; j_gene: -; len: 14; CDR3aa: ASSLLVGQDLNEQY
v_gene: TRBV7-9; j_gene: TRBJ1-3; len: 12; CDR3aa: ASSLTQAGNTIY
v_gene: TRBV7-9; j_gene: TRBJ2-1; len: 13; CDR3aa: ASGPVQSSYNEQF
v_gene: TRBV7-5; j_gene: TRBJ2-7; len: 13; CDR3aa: ASPNCGGFSYEQY
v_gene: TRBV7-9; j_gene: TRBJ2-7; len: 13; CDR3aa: ASSQLTGTTYEQY
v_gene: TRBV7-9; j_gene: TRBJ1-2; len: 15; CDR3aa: ASSLGLSGGQGYGYT
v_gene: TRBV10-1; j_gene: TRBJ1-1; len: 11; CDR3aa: ASSEPGNTEAF
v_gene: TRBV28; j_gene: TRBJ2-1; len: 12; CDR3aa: ASSSGTLGNEQF
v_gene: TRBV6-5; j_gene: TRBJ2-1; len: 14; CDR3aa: ASSYSRAGGRNEQF
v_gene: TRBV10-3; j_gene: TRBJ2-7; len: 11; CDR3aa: AISARLLYEQY
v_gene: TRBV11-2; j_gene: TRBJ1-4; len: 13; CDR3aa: ASRRPGEGEGRLF
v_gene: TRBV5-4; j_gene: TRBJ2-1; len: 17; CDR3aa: ASSPPIQPGLSSYNEQF
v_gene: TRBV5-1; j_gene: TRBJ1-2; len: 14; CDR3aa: ASSLAPGEGHYGYT
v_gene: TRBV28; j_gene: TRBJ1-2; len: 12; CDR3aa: ASIVPGQGHGYT